The 30 T cell receptor beta chains given below trace back to one sample, sequenced in a study of T-cell reconstitution after alpha-beta-depleted transplantation in children. Molecular barcoding with unique molecular identifiers was used for the TCRbeta library. TCRdb passed the PCR reads through MiXCR, listing each CDR3 protein once. The sample yields over 150,000 distinct CDR3 sequences, roughly 6.8% seen once. The sequencing here drew on PBMCs from the stem cell graft donor, taken from the stem cell graft. These receptors were collected from a human donor who donated a stem cell graft to a child with Wiskott-Aldrich syndrome.

This clonotype was observed at least ten times. This rearrangement joins TRBV7-6 to TRBJ2-1, with D hard to call. The length of the CDR3 is 16 residues. The V gene's germline CDR1 is SGHVS and CDR2 FNYEAQ. V was cut by 1 base and J by 0 bases, with 10 bases left in between. The CDR3 loop reads CASSLGVFSSYNEQFF. CDR3 DNA sequence: TGTGCCAGCAGCTTAGGGGTCTTTAGCTCCTACAATGAGCAGTTCTTC.

This clonotype has at least ten counts. This chain uses TRBV20-1 with TRBJ2-1, with D tentatively TRBD2 (5 bases). Germline assignment: CDR1 DFQATT and CDR2 SNEGSKA (reference sequence). V was cut by 2 bases and J by 5 bases, with 19 bases left in between. The length of the CDR3 is 16 residues. CDR3 residues: CSARRTASFKNNEQFF. For the CDR3, the DNA is TGCAGTGCTAGACGAACTGCTAGCTTTAAGAACAATGAGCAGTTCTTC.

This clonotype was seen only a few times. The V gene is TRBV20-1, the J gene TRBJ2-3; 7 bases line up with TRBD1. The trim removed 5 bases at V and 0 bases at J, leaving 14 bases unmatched. Germline loops: CDR1 DFQATT, CDR2 SNEGSKA (reference sequence). The CDR3 runs to 17 residues. CDR3 in amino acids: CSARQVGQVSSTDTQYF. CDR3 DNA: TGCAGTGCTCGCCAAGTCGGACAGGTCTCTAGCACAGATACGCAGTATTTT.

This clonotype was observed at least ten times. The chain is built from TRBV20-1 and TRBJ2-1, with 8 bases identical to TRBD2. The junction had 9 bases not matched to a gene; V was cut back by 1 base and J by 7 bases. Germline V lookup: CDR1 DFQATT, CDR2 SNEGSKA (reference sequence). The CDR3 is 15 amino acids. This chain's CDR3 is CSARVLAGSGNEQFF. CDR3 in DNA: TGCAGTGCTAGAGTCCTAGCGGGTTCAGGTAATGAGCAGTTCTTC.

This clonotype came up many times. The chain has TRBV28 and TRBJ2-2; D is possibly TRBD1 (5 bases). Trimming cost V 7 bases and J 1 base, with 13 bases left between them. Per the germline V gene, CDR1 is MDHEN and CDR2 is SYDVKM. CDR3 size: 15 residues. The CDR3 region has the DNA TGTGCCAGCACCCCTGACAGCCGGAACACCGGGGAGCTGTTTTTT. It codes for CASTPDSRNTGELFF.

Ten or more counts support this clonotype. This chain uses TRBV5-4 with TRBJ1-1; D perhaps matches TRBD1 (5 bases). The germline V gene has CDR1 SGHNT and CDR2 YYREEE (reference sequence). The CDR3 loop spans 14 amino acids. The V and J ends lost 4 bases and 5 bases respectively, with 15 bases between them. The CDR3 sequence: CASSVSREGTEAFF. As DNA, the CDR3 is TGTGCCAGCAGCGTCTCCAGGGAGGGAACTGAAGCTTTCTTT.

The chain couples TRBV3-1 to TRBJ2-3; 12 bases are a match to TRBD2. Germline-derived CDR1 and CDR2 are LGHDT and YNNKEL (reference sequence). CDR3 length: 17 amino acids. The junction had 13 bases not matched to a gene; V was cut back by 10 bases and J by 2 bases. CDR3 in amino acids: CATTPSLAGGYTDTQYF. CDR3 in DNA: TGTGCCACCACCCCATCACTAGCGGGAGGCTACACAGATACGCAGTATTTT.

This clonotype has at least ten counts. This rearrangement joins TRBV5-1 to TRBJ1-2; unclear D gene. The CDR3 sequence is 13 residues long. Trimming stripped 4 bases from V and 3 bases from J, with 10 bases between. Germline CDR1 is SGHRS and CDR2 is YFSETQ. The CDR3 bases are TGCGCCAGCAGCGAGGACGGAGACTATGGCTACACCTTC. Translation: CASSEDGDYGYTF.

There are many counts of this clonotype. The chain combines TRBV5-1 with TRBJ1-2; tentatively, D is TRBD1 (6 bases). The CDR3 has 14 residues. Trimming took 4 bases from V and 5 from J, leaving 15 bases between them. Germline V gene data show CDR1 as SGHRS and CDR2 as YFSETQ. The chain's CDR3 is CASSPRQDVYGYTF. In DNA, the CDR3 is TGCGCCAGCAGCCCCCGACAGGACGTGTATGGCTACACCTTC.

Of note for this clonotype: Given a much more abundant clone one base away, this may be a read error. The CDR3 DNA sequence: TGTGCCAGCAGTCGCAGCGGACTCTCCTACGATGAGCAGTTCTTC. Translated: CASSRSGLSYDEQFF. The genes are TRBV12-3 or TRBV12-4 and TRBJ2-1; tentative D call: TRBD2 (5 bases). The CDR3 runs to 15 residues.

The table lists this clonotype with many counts. The J gene is TRBJ2-7, the V gene TRBV5-6, with D unresolved. There are 12 residues in the CDR3. Germline V gene data show CDR1 as SGHDT and CDR2 as YYEEEE. V was cut by 1 base and J by 3 bases, with 5 bases left in between. The CDR3 loop reads CASSLYDYEQYF. CDR3 nucleotides: TGTGCCAGCAGCTTGTATGACTACGAGCAGTACTTC.

In its sample, this clonotype was seen a few times. The chain uses TRBV4-1 and TRBJ2-1; TRBD1 matches at 9 bases. Trimming removed 3 bases from V and 8 bases from J; junction bases left unmatched: 8. The CDR3 sequence is 15 residues long. Germline CDR1 reads MGHRA; CDR2 reads YSYEKL. The CDR3 protein is CASSHNRGLVYEQFF. CDR3 sequence (DNA): TGCGCCAGCAGCCATAACAGGGGGCTGGTCTATGAGCAGTTCTTC.

This clonotype was seen at least ten times. The chain has TRBV5-5 and TRBJ1-2; D uncertain. The ends were cut back, 2 bases at V and 5 bases at J, with 13 bases in the middle. Looked up from germline, CDR1 is SGHKS and CDR2 is YYEKEE (reference sequence). The CDR3 runs to 14 residues. CDR3 in DNA: TGTGCCAGCAGCTTTCAGGACTCTGCATATGGCTACACCTTC. Its protein product is CASSFQDSAYGYTF.

This clonotype has at least ten counts. This chain joins TRBV4-1 and TRBJ2-7; tentatively, D is TRBD2 (6 bases). Germline V gene lookup returns CDR1 MGHRA and CDR2 YSYEKL. The CDR3 runs 15 residues. V lost 4 bases and J 3 bases, leaving 16 bases between the germline ends. In nucleotides, the CDR3 is TGCGCCAGCAGCCCGCGGGACGATGGGGACTACGAGCAGTACTTC. This translates into CASSPRDDGDYEQYF.

This clonotype was seen more than once but under ten times. The J gene is TRBJ1-1, the V gene TRBV5-1, with D unclear. The CDR3 covers 14 residues. V was clipped by 4 bases and J by 0 bases, with 10 bases between them. Germline CDR1 is SGHRS and CDR2 is YFSETQ. The CDR3 region is CASSVSRLNTEAFF. The CDR3 DNA follows: TGCGCCAGCAGCGTCAGTCGGCTGAACACTGAAGCTTTCTTT.

The sample holds many counts of this clonotype. The chain recombines TRBV20-1 with TRBJ1-1; D unclear. The CDR3 contains 13 residues. CDR1 DFQATT and CDR2 SNEGSKA come from the germline V gene (reference sequence). Deletions cut 3 bases from V and 4 bases from J, with 12 bases between. CDR3 residues: CSASRGPRTEAFF. The DNA of the CDR3 is TGCAGTGCTAGCCGAGGACCGCGCACTGAAGCTTTCTTT.

This clonotype has a handful of counts. The genes are TRBV12-3 or TRBV12-4 and TRBJ1-5; 8 bases line up with TRBD1. V was pared by 6 bases and J by 5 bases, with 9 bases of the junction left unmatched. CDR3 length equals 15 residues. The CDR3 loop is CASSAETGAYQPQHF. The CDR3 DNA reads TGTGCCAGCAGCGCCGAGACAGGGGCTTATCAGCCCCAGCATTTT.

This clonotype was found many times. J is TRBJ2-3 and V is TRBV12-3 or TRBV12-4; 11 nucleotides agree with TRBD1. CDR3 length equals 15 residues. V lost 5 bases and J lost 5; bases outside the gene matches: 6. The CDR3 protein is CASSRDRGFGDTQYF. CDR3 coding DNA: TGTGCCAGCAGTCGGGACAGGGGGTTTGGAGATACGCAGTATTTT.

To note about this clonotype: This may be a read error, as it is one base from a much larger clone. The chain recombines TRBV20-1 with TRBJ2-1; weak D call: TRBD2 (5 bases). The CDR3 sequence is 16 residues long. CDR1 is DFQATT and CDR2 is SNEGSKA in the germline V gene (reference sequence). With 0 bases removed from V and 7 bases from J, the gap between germline ends came to 19 bases. The CDR3 bases are TGCAGTGCTAGAGATGGAGGTAGCGTGAAGATAAATGAGCAGTTCTTC. It encodes CSARDGGSVKINEQFF.

In its sample, this clonotype was seen many times. The gene calls are TRBV21-1 and TRBJ2-6; the D call in the table, TRBD1, was not verified against the DNA. TRBV21-1 constitutes a pseudogene. CDR3 length: 19 residues. DNA of the CDR3: TGTGCCAGCAGCAAAAAGAGGGGACAGGCCTCTTCTGGGGCCAACGTCCTGACTTTC. Its protein is CASSKKRGQASSGANVLTF.

This clonotype was seen more than once but under ten times. The gene calls are TRBV3-1 and TRBJ1-6, with 7 bases aligning to TRBD1. The CDR3 is made up of 16 amino acids. With 0 bases clipped from V and 10 bases from J, the junction kept 9 bases outside the gene matches. Germline V lookup: CDR1 LGHDT, CDR2 YNNKEL (reference sequence). The CDR3 protein is CASSQDPNRGLSPLHF. Here the CDR3 DNA reads TGTGCCAGCAGCCAAGATCCTAACAGGGGATTGTCACCCCTCCACTTT. Full variable domain (rest looked up from reference TRBV3-1 and TRBJ1-6): DTAVSQTPKYLVTQMGNDKSIKCEQNLGHDTMYWYKQDSKKFLKIMFSYNNKELIINETVPNRFSPKSPDKAHLNLHINSLELGDSAVYFCASSQDPNRGLSPLHFGNGTRLTVT.

There are a few counts of this clonotype. The CDR3: CASSYWGSGELFF. CDR3 nucleotides: TGTGCCAGCAGTTACTGGGGTTCGGGGGAGCTGTTTTTT. The chain is built from TRBV27 and TRBJ2-2, with unresolved D. The CDR3 has 13 residues. The V gene's germline CDR1 is MNHEY and CDR2 SMNVEV (reference sequence). V lost 4 bases, J lost 8 bases, and 11 bases lay in between.

The chain couples TRBV28 to TRBJ2-7; possible D gene TRBD1, 7 bases. Looked up from germline, CDR1 is MDHEN and CDR2 is SYDVKM. This CDR3 is 15 amino acids long. V was pared by 7 bases and J by 3 bases, with 19 bases between. The CDR3 bases are TGTGCCAGCATCTCGCAGGGGGGAAAAGGCTACGAGCAGTACTTC. Translation gives CASISQGGKGYEQYF.

This clonotype was seen ten or more times. The chain recombines TRBV5-1 with TRBJ1-5; the D gene is possibly TRBD1 (6 bases). CDR1 and CDR2 (germline): SGHRS, YFSETQ. Trimming stripped 4 bases from V and 7 bases from J, with 18 bases between. CDR3 length: 15 amino acids. CDR3 residues: CASSPAGDGWQPQHF. CDR3 DNA sequence: TGCGCCAGCAGCCCAGCAGGGGACGGATGGCAGCCCCAGCATTTT.

The gene calls are TRBV24-1 and TRBJ2-5, with D hard to call. With 7 bases removed from V and 1 base from J, the gap between germline ends came to 12 bases. This CDR3 spans 14 amino acids. Germline CDR1 reads KGHDR; CDR2 reads SFDVKD. The CDR3 DNA is TGTGCCACCAGCGGAGTTGGACCCCAAGAGACCCAGTACTTC. It specifies CATSGVGPQETQYF.

The V gene is TRBV5-1, the J gene TRBJ2-1; D call uncertain. Trimming left V 4 bases short and J 8 bases short, with 10 bases between. CDR3 length: 12 residues. Germline V gene data show CDR1 as SGHRS and CDR2 as YFSETQ. The CDR3 DNA reads as TGCGCCAGCAGCGTACGATTGGATGAGCAGTTCTTC. Its protein is CASSVRLDEQFF.

This clonotype was recorded at least ten times. V usage is TRBV12-3 or TRBV12-4 and J usage is TRBJ1-1; D is possibly TRBD1 (6 bases). The CDR3 runs to 14 residues. Trimming cost V 7 bases and J 1 base, with 13 bases left between them. CDR3 DNA sequence: TGTGCCAGCACCCCACAGGGTGGGAACACTGAAGCTTTCTTT. Translating gives CASTPQGGNTEAFF.

The table lists this clonotype with many counts. This chain connects TRBV12-3 or TRBV12-4 to TRBJ2-3; 11 bases are a match to TRBD2. The CDR3 length is 15 residues. V lost 5 bases and J lost 5; bases outside the gene matches: 6. The CDR3, as DNA: TGTGCCAGCAGTCTCCTAGCGGGGGGAAGAGATACGCAGTATTTT. Translated: CASSLLAGGRDTQYF.

Ten or more counts support this clonotype. The chain links TRBV25-1 to TRBJ2-1; a possible D gene is TRBD2 (7 bases). V dropped 7 bases and J dropped 2 bases, with 33 bases sitting between them. The CDR3 covers 21 residues. CDR1 and CDR2 (germline): MGHDK, SYGVNS. The DNA of the CDR3 is TGTGCCAGCACCCTCAACGGGGGCGCAAGGCCACCTAGCGGAACCTACAATGAGCAGTTCTTC. Translated, it gives CASTLNGGARPPSGTYNEQFF. The complete variable domain, with remaining parts taken from reference TRBV25-1 and TRBJ2-1, reads EADIYQTPRYLVIGTGKKITLECSQTMGHDKMYWYQQDPGMELHLIHYSYGVNSTEKGDLSSESTVSRIRTEHFPLTLESARPSHTSQYLCASTLNGGARPPSGTYNEQFFGPGTRLTVL.

This clonotype was counted many times. CDR3 nucleotides: TGCAGTGCTAGGTTAAGAGTCAGAGATACGCAGTATTTT. It translates to CSARLRVRDTQYF. J is TRBJ2-3 and V is TRBV20-1; the D is unclear. The CDR3 covers 13 residues. V dropped 3 bases and J dropped 5 bases, with 12 bases sitting between them. Looked up from germline, CDR1 is DFQATT and CDR2 is SNEGSKA (reference sequence).